This record looks at one T cell receptor beta chain sequence and its context. Its antigen has not been determined. There are no base qualities to consult, and no much larger clone falls within one base. The sample belongs to a study of CD4 T cells in relation to SARS-CoV-2 and coronaviruses (dated by TCRdb to about 2021). About the full investigation: Patient-derived lymphoblastoid cell lines were used to map the HLA restriction of shared crossreactive spike epitopes. At the level of individual TCR clonotypes, the study evaluated whether memory CD4+ T cells crossreact between the spike proteins of SARS-CoV-2 and those of common cold coronaviruses. The Adaptive Biotechnologies TCR-sequencing kit was used for samples from a few pre-COVID donors and for the naive versus memory experiments, whereas the other data were Illumina-based. Expansion assays from other donors in the study were sequenced with a different, Illumina-based TCR-beta assay.

The CDR3 numbers 13 residues from cysteine through phenylalanine. Of the read, only the CDR3 DNA is kept; its 39 bases are in frame from base 1. The germline V gene (reference sequence) yields LNHDA for CDR1 and SQIVND for CDR2. Deletion took 2 bases off V and 4 bases off J, with a span of 8 bases between the germline ends. The research as a whole found: Significantly weaker SARS-CoV-2-driven expansion was shown by crossreactive clones than by monoreactive clones, consistent with antigenic imprinting. Since the crossreactivity analysis centred on spike protein, crossreactivity against other viral proteins was not assessed. Because no donor provided both pre-pandemic and post-infection samples, tracing the source of pre-existing responses was limited. Small numbers of patients and of tested TCRs were a limitation of the study. Memory CD4+ clonotypes crossrecognizing SARS-CoV-2 and at least one common cold coronavirus spike were found in approximately 65% of donors. Sequencing of naive versus memory cells indicated that the assay detects memory recall responses, not primary responses primed during culture.

Uncultured naive and memory CD4+ T cell DNA received deep-resolution immunoSEQ TCR-beta sequencing. Per the original workflow: During preprocessing, nonproductive sequences were removed, as were CDR3s that did not start with C, did not end with F or W, or were shorter than 7 amino acids. Cultured and uncultured naive and memory CD4+ repertoires were searched for previously identified spike- and CEF-reactive CDR3s. After three terminal residues were trimmed from each end, CDR3 homology was quantified as pairwise Levenshtein distance using the stringdist R package. Imported from immuneACCESS, the table was reduced by TCRdb to in-frame sequences with V and J called. These copies leave out some clones; in studies compared against another copy, an unresolved V gene accounts for under half, and the cause of the remainder is not known. The D gene and trimming were derived from the DNA, and the V and J assignments and clone size from that table. This sample is represented by about 68,000 clones; more than 80% of them were singletons. Of the sample, approximately 0.25% falls within the top ten clones.

CD4+ T cells from unexposed donors were collected before the COVID-19 pandemic (2011-2018). Naive and memory CD4+ T cells were separated from cryopreserved PBMCs through CD4 enrichment, which was followed by EasySep naive CD4+ T cell enrichment. Leukapheresis product for the unexposed donors was bought commercially. Ficoll-Paque PLUS gradient centrifugation was used to isolate PBMCs from leukapheresis product or whole blood. PBMCs were either used fresh in the expansion assay or cryopreserved at -140 degrees C. The QIAamp Micro DNA Kit was used to extract genomic DNA from the CD4+ T cells. The sample comprised naive CD4+ T cells from PBMCs. What the cell subset or site label conveys for this sample: naive CD4+ T cells isolated by negative enrichment. This TCR was sampled from a human donor in good health. The V gene is TRBV19 and the J gene is TRBJ2-5, with the identity of the D gene unclear. CDR3 protein: CASSILVGETQYF. The DNA sequence is TGTGCCAGTAGTATATTAGTAGGAGAGACCCAGTACTTC. Extended through the reference TRBV19 and TRBJ2-5 proteins, this CDR3 yields the full variable domain: DGGITQSPKYLFRKEGQNVTLSCEQNLNHDAMYWYRQDPGQGLRLIYYSQIVNDFQKGDIAEGYSVSREKKESFPLTVTSAQKNPTAFYLCASSILVGETQYFGPGTRLLVL.